Following are 21 T cell receptor beta chains from one sample sequenced in a study of blood T cell repertoires in COVID-19. The table came from immunoSEQ multiplex PCR; TCRdb's copy has only in-frame clones and leaves some out. The sample yields 90,000 to 130,000 clones, around four fifths seen once. Source material: peripheral blood. Receptor source: a woman in her fifties or sixties with acute or convalescent COVID-19.

This sequence joins TRBV19 and TRBJ1-5; the D is unclear. The length of the CDR3 is 15 residues. V was clipped by 4 bases and J by 0 bases, with 10 bases between them. Germline V gene lookup returns CDR1 LNHDA and CDR2 SQIVND (reference sequence). The CDR3 DNA reads as TGTGCCAGTAGTACCCATGAGGATAGCAATCAGCCCCAGCATTTT. This encodes CASSTHEDSNQPQHF.

This clone has more than one count but fewer than ten. The chain recombines TRBV19 with TRBJ2-1, with TRBD1 matching 9 bases. The germline gives CDR1 LNHDA, CDR2 SQIVND (reference sequence). V gave up 2 bases and J gave up 3 bases; unmatched junction bases: 8. The CDR3 is 17 residues long. CDR3 nucleotides: TGTGCCAGTAGTATATCGCCCCCGACAGGGGGCTACAATGAGCAGTTCTTC. Amino acids: CASSISPPTGGYNEQFF. Full variable domain (rest looked up from reference TRBV19 and TRBJ2-1): DGGITQSPKYLFRKEGQNVTLSCEQNLNHDAMYWYRQDPGQGLRLIYYSQIVNDFQKGDIAEGYSVSREKKESFPLTVTSAQKNPTAFYLCASSISPPTGGYNEQFFGPGTRLTVL.

The V call is TRBV6-2 or TRBV6-3, the J call TRBJ1-5; D not resolved. The CDR3 runs to 15 residues. Trimming took off 4 bases at V and 0 bases at J, with 10 bases between the two ends. The germline gives CDR1 MNHEY, CDR2 SVGEGT. Written as DNA, the CDR3 is TGTGCCAGCAGTTTGGCAGGATATAGCAATCAGCCCCAGCATTTT. Its translation is CASSLAGYSNQPQHF.

This chain connects TRBV5-1 to TRBJ2-1; D is perhaps TRBD2 (5 bases). Germline assignment: CDR1 SGHRS and CDR2 YFSETQ. This CDR3 is 14 amino acids long. The V end was cut by 2 bases, the J end by 6 bases, with 12 bases between. The CDR3 here is CASSFGEGGNEQFF. Here the CDR3 DNA reads TGCGCCAGCAGCTTCGGAGAGGGCGGCAATGAGCAGTTCTTC.

In this sample, this clone turned up many times. CDR3 sequence: CASAGTGVETQYF. The CDR3 region has the DNA TGTGCCAGCGCCGGGACAGGGGTGGAGACCCAGTACTTC. The chain links TRBV2 to TRBJ2-5; TRBD1 agrees at 10 bases. The length of the CDR3 is 13 residues. Germline CDR1 and CDR2: SNHLY and FYNNEI. V shed 8 bases and J 5 bases; nucleotides not matched to a gene: 5.

The CDR3 DNA reads as TGTGCCTGGTTGGCCCCAGGGGAGCGGGGGGGGCCAGATACGCAGTATTTT. It translates to CAWLAPGERGGPDTQYF. The genes are TRBV30 and TRBJ2-3; 10 bases fit TRBD2. Per germline, CDR1 GTSNPN and CDR2 SVGIG (reference sequence). The CDR3 spans 17 residues. J was trimmed by 4 bases and V by 5 bases; bases with no gene match: 15.

The rearrangement uses TRBV29-1 and TRBJ2-1; D possibly corresponds to TRBD1 (5 bases). Germline CDR1 reads SQVTM; CDR2 reads ANQGSEA. CDR3 length: 16 amino acids. Trimming took off 3 bases at V and 0 bases at J, with 15 bases between the two ends. CDR3 sequence reads: CSVDRPGRSSYNEQFF. CDR3 nucleotides: TGCAGCGTTGATCGACCAGGGCGGAGCTCCTACAATGAGCAGTTCTTC.

The chain uses TRBV27 and TRBJ1-5; 7 bases line up with TRBD1. CDR3 length: 15 amino acids. With 6 bases clipped from V and 2 bases from J, the junction kept 7 bases outside the gene matches. From germline, CDR1 is MNHEY and CDR2 SMNVEV (reference sequence). The CDR3, as DNA: TGTGCCAGCAGGGGGGGACAGATAGGCAATCAGCCCCAGCATTTT. Translation gives CASRGGQIGNQPQHF.

V usage is TRBV30 and J usage is TRBJ1-4, with TRBD1 matching 7 bases. V lost 2 bases, J lost 4 bases, and 7 bases stayed unmatched. Looked up from germline, CDR1 is GTSNPN and CDR2 is SVGIG (reference sequence). The CDR3 is 15 amino acids. Here the CDR3 reads CAWSHRDSYNEKLFF. The CDR3 coding sequence is TGTGCCTGGAGTCACCGGGACAGCTATAATGAAAAACTGTTTTTT.

The V call is TRBV2, the J call TRBJ2-7, with D possibly matching TRBD2 (6 bases). Germline loops: CDR1 SNHLY, CDR2 FYNNEI. Trimming stripped 11 bases from V and 1 base from J, with 12 bases between. This CDR3 has 12 amino acids. CDR3 sequence: CAGGILSYEQYF. The CDR3 DNA follows: TGTGCCGGAGGGATACTGTCCTACGAGCAGTACTTC.

This chain connects TRBV7-9 to TRBJ2-3; tentatively, D is TRBD2 (6 bases). Per the germline V gene, CDR1 is SEHNR and CDR2 is FQNEAQ (reference sequence). The CDR3 consists of 16 residues. V was shortened by 2 bases and J by 1 base, with 13 bases between the two germline ends. The CDR3 sequence is CASSLSGRRGTDTQYF. The CDR3, as DNA: TGTGCCAGCAGCTTATCGGGTCGGAGGGGCACAGATACGCAGTATTTT.

A single count supports this clone. The CDR3 loop reads CASRPAGGNYEQYF. The CDR3 coding sequence is TGTGCCAGTAGGCCCGCGGGGGGTAATTACGAGCAGTACTTC. V is TRBV19 and J is TRBJ2-7, with TRBD2 matching over 8 bases. After removal of 6 bases from V and 4 bases from J, the junction contained 8 bases not matched to a gene. Germline V gene sequence: CDR1 LNHDA, CDR2 SQIVND (reference sequence). The CDR3 totals 14 residues.

Remarks on this clone: The junction does not match germline at one end; this may be a read error. This chain uses TRBV6-1 with TRBJ2-1; tentatively, D is TRBD1 (6 bases). Germline CDR1 MNHNS, CDR2 SASEGT. The CDR3 is 14 residues long. CDR3 region: CVSSEPGVPGEQFF. CDR3 DNA: TGTGTCAGCAGTGAACCAGGGGTTCCCGGTGAGCAGTTCTTC.

In nucleotides, the CDR3 is TGTGCCAGCTCTGCTAGCGGGGGCCATTACAATGAGCAGTTCTTC. It encodes CASSASGGHYNEQFF. The rearrangement links TRBV7-6 to TRBJ2-1; TRBD2 matches 10 bases. CDR1 and CDR2 from the germline V gene are SGHVS and FNYEAQ. V trimming: 8 bases; J trimming: 4 bases; junction bases outside the gene matches: 8. This CDR3 is built from 15 residues.

The gene calls are TRBV19 and TRBJ1-2, with 9 positions matching TRBD1. This CDR3 comprises 16 residues. V was clipped by 8 bases and J by 0 bases; unmatched bases: 10. Per germline, CDR1 LNHDA and CDR2 SQIVND (reference sequence). The CDR3 region is CASSPGQGGTNYGYTF. The CDR3 bases are TGTGCCAGTTCGCCGGGACAGGGAGGGACTAACTATGGCTACACCTTC.

The rearrangement joins TRBV19 to TRBJ2-2; the match to TRBD1 covers 8 bases. V lost 7 bases to trimming and J lost 7 bases; unmatched junction nucleotides: 8. CDR3 length equals 14 residues. Per the germline V gene, CDR1 is LNHDA and CDR2 is SQIVND (reference sequence). CDR3 sequence reads: CASTPGGAFGELFF. CDR3 nucleotide sequence: TGTGCCAGTACCCCAGGGGGCGCATTCGGGGAGCTGTTTTTT.

The CDR3 spells CASEDRRYGYTF. For the CDR3, the DNA is TGTGCCAGCGAGGACAGGCGGTATGGCTACACCTTC. The genes are TRBV3-1 (or the pseudogene TRBV3-2) and TRBJ1-2, with TRBD1 identical over 7 bases. Trimming removed 8 bases from V and 5 bases from J; junction bases left unmatched: 5. The CDR3 covers 12 residues. Germline assignment: CDR1 LGHDT and CDR2 YNNKEL (reference sequence).

The genes are TRBV7-3 and TRBJ2-7; a weak D match, TRBD1 (6 bases). CDR3 length: 13 residues. Germline V gene lookup returns CDR1 SGHTA and CDR2 FQGTGA. V was shortened by 5 bases and J by 4 bases, with 12 bases between the two germline ends. The CDR3 DNA reads as TGTGCCAGCAGCCCGAAAGGGGGTTACGAGCAGTACTTC. It translates to CASSPKGGYEQYF.

The chain carries TRBV3-1 (or the pseudogene TRBV3-2) and TRBJ2-1, with unresolved D. V was shortened by 1 base and J by 9 bases, with 10 bases between the two germline ends. This CDR3 is 13 amino acids long. The germline gives CDR1 LGHDT, CDR2 YNNKEL (reference sequence). This chain's CDR3 is CASSQVSAGEQFF. The CDR3 nucleotides read TGTGCCAGCAGCCAAGTCTCGGCAGGTGAGCAGTTCTTC.

This chain links TRBV28 with TRBJ1-2, with D hard to call. There are 12 residues in the CDR3. Germline V gene sequence: CDR1 MDHEN, CDR2 SYDVKM. The germline V and J ends were trimmed by 1 base and 6 bases, with 6 bases remaining between them. The CDR3 loop reads CASSLLGDGYTF. DNA for the CDR3: TGTGCCAGCAGTTTATTGGGCGATGGCTACACCTTC.

The chain is built from TRBV19 and TRBJ2-3, with D possibly matching TRBD1 (6 bases). V was shortened by 9 bases and J by 0 bases, with 19 bases between the two germline ends. CDR1 is LNHDA, CDR2 SQIVND, per germline (reference sequence). This CDR3 region has 16 residues. This CDR3 is CASAGAPGASTDTQYF. CDR3 coding DNA: TGTGCCAGCGCAGGGGCCCCAGGGGCTAGCACAGATACGCAGTATTTT.